The rows below give T cell receptor beta chains drawn from one sample of a study of PD-1 blockade in classical Hodgkin lymphoma. Clones were read by immunoSEQ multiplex PCR, and TCRdb kept only the in-frame ones, dropping some. The sample carries about 13,000 clones, just under 80% recorded once. Sample: peripheral blood mononuclear cells (PBMCs), taken at baseline. The receptors originated from a human donor with classical Hodgkin lymphoma. Each CDR3 is given with its conserved first and last residue. A D gene is named only where the DNA matches it firmly. Size values are once, few and many counts, or a class for expanded clones, and some rows have none.

j_call clone_size cdr3_length v_call d_call cdr3_aa cdr3_nt
TRBJ1-3 NA 17 TRBV7-2 NA CASSSRAGMSSGNTIYF TGTGCCAGCAGCTCCCGGGCGGGGATGAGCTCTGGAAACACCATATATTTT
TRBJ2-2 NA 14 TRBV6-5 NA CASSRTGNTGELFF TGTGCCAGCAGTCGAACAGGGAACACCGGGGAGCTGTTTTTT
TRBJ1-1 NA 14 TRBV18 NA CASSPRRGATEAFF TGTGCCAGCTCACCAAGAAGGGGGGCCACTGAAGCTTTCTTT
TRBJ2-7 NA 19 TRBV12-5 TRBD2 CASGPNTGVQVAGVHEQYF TGTGCTAGTGGTCCAAATACAGGGGTACAAGTAGCGGGAGTCCACGAGCAGTACTTC
TRBJ1-1 NA 13 TRBV9 NA CASSVYLNTEAFF TGTGCCAGCAGCGTCTATCTGAACACTGAAGCTTTCTTT
TRBJ1-3 NA 18 TRBV9 NA CASSVEARGLGSGNTIYF TGTGCCAGCAGCGTAGAAGCCAGGGGTCTTGGCTCTGGAAACACCATATATTTT
TRBJ1-1 NA 14 TRBV10-3 TRBD1 CAISDTDRPTEAFF TGTGCCATCAGTGATACGGACAGGCCCACTGAAGCTTTCTTT
TRBJ2-1 few 16 TRBV21-1 NA CASSEDPGQGDNEQFF TGTGCCAGCAGCGAAGATCCGGGACAGGGTGACAATGAGCAGTTCTTC
TRBJ2-5 NA 13 TRBV5-1 TRBD1 CASSPRGQAAQYF TGCGCCAGCAGCCCTCGGGGACAGGCGGCCCAGTACTTC
TRBJ2-1 NA 13 TRBV30 NA CAGAPDSYNEQFF TGTGCCGGGGCACCCGACTCCTACAATGAGCAGTTCTTC
TRBJ1-2 NA 13 TRBV6-1 NA CASSEGRNIRYTF TGTGCCAGCAGTGAAGGGCGGAATATTCGCTACACCTTC
TRBJ2-2 NA 12 TRBV11-3 NA CASSFRDGELFF TGTGCCAGCAGCTTTAGGGACGGGGAGCTGTTTTTT
TRBJ1-2 few 14 TRBV9 NA CASSVPRTKRGEHF TGTGCCAGCAGCGTACCTCGTACAAAACGGGGGGAGCACTTC
TRBJ2-5 NA 13 TRBV25-1 NA CASRGQYGETQYF TGTGCCAGTCGAGGACAGTACGGAGAGACCCAGTACTTC
TRBJ2-3 NA 15 TRBV9 NA CASSVEGGGTDTQYF TGTGCCAGCAGCGTAGAGGGGGGGGGCACAGATACGCAGTATTTT
TRBJ1-3 NA 16 TRBV6-6 NA CASSYEDGSSGNTIYF TGTGCCAGCAGTTACGAGGACGGGAGCTCTGGAAACACCATATATTTT
TRBJ1-1 NA 13 TRBV5-5 NA CASSLGEGTEAFF TGTGCCAGCAGCCTCGGGGAGGGCACTGAAGCTTTCTTT
TRBJ2-3 NA 16 TRBV28 TRBD2 CASSYLTSGGRDTQYF TGTGCCAGCAGTTACCTAACTAGCGGGGGGAGGGATACGCAGTATTTT
TRBJ1-2 NA 16 TRBV7-2 NA CASSLAFYPDAYGYTF TGTGCCAGCAGCTTAGCTTTCTACCCCGATGCATATGGCTACACCTTC
TRBJ1-1 NA 15 TRBV19 NA CASGRTGAGNTEAFF TGTGCCAGCGGACGAACGGGGGCGGGGAACACTGAAGCTTTCTTT
TRBJ1-6 NA 14 TRBV7-8 TRBD1 CASSFGTGHSPLHF TGTGCCAGCAGCTTTGGGACAGGGCATTCACCCCTCCACTTT
TRBJ2-1 NA 14 TRBV29-1 NA CSVVPRLSYNEQFF TGCAGCGTTGTCCCGAGGCTCTCCTACAATGAGCAGTTCTTC
TRBJ2-5 NA 11 TRBV7-6 NA CASSLFETQYF TGTGCCAGCAGCTTATTTGAGACCCAGTACTTC
TRBJ2-2 once 16 TRBV16 NA CASSQLTEANTGELFF TGTGCCAGCAGCCAATTGACAGAGGCGAACACCGGGGAGCTGTTTTTT
TRBJ2-5 NA 12 TRBV28 NA CASRDSGRTQYF TGTGCCAGCAGGGACAGCGGAAGGACCCAGTACTTC
TRBJ1-2 NA 15 TRBV28 NA CASSRTALVNYGYTF TGTGCCAGCAGCAGGACAGCTCTGGTAAACTATGGCTACACCTTC
TRBJ1-1 NA 12 TRBV5-1 NA CASSLMNTEAFF TGCGCCAGCAGCTTGATGAACACTGAAGCTTTCTTT
TRBJ2-7 NA 17 TRBV18 NA CASSPGRGRTSSYEQYF TGTGCCAGCTCACCAGGCAGGGGCCGCACAAGCTCCTACGAGCAGTACTTC
TRBJ2-3 NA 11 TRBV28 NA CASSRVDTQYF TGTGCCAGCAGCCGGGTGGATACGCAGTATTTT
TRBJ2-2 NA 17 TRBV9 TRBD2 CASSVVGGAVPTGELFF TGTGCCAGCAGCGTAGTCGGGGGGGCCGTACCCACCGGGGAGCTGTTTTTT
TRBJ2-5 NA 16 TRBV29-1 TRBD1 CSVNPGQRTYQETQYF TGCAGCGTTAACCCGGGACAGAGAACGTACCAAGAGACCCAGTACTTC
TRBJ1-3 NA 16 TRBV7-9 TRBD1 CASRTSTGVSGNTIYF TGTGCCAGCAGGACCTCGACAGGGGTCTCTGGAAACACCATATATTTT
TRBJ2-7 NA 16 TRBV7-8 NA CASSLVVQASSYEQYF TGTGCCAGCAGCTTAGTTGTCCAGGCTAGCTCCTACGAGCAGTACTTC
TRBJ2-1 NA 11 TRBV19 NA CASSQGAEQFF TGTGCCAGTAGCCAGGGAGCTGAGCAGTTCTTC
TRBJ1-5 large 14 TRBV15 TRBD1 CATSSGQGVQPQHF TGTGCCACCAGCTCAGGACAGGGGGTTCAGCCCCAGCATTTT
TRBJ1-5 NA 18 TRBV27 TRBD1 CASSPTPNRSGGQQPQHF TGTGCCAGCAGTCCCACGCCCAATCGGAGCGGGGGACAGCAGCCCCAGCATTTT
TRBJ2-7 NA 14 TRBV9 NA CASSGRASSYEQYF TGTGCCAGCAGCGGGCGGGCGAGCTCCTACGAGCAGTACTTC
TRBJ2-2 NA 16 TRBV18 NA CASSPRAATNTGELFF TGTGCCAGCTCACCACGGGCCGCCACTAACACCGGGGAGCTGTTTTTT
TRBJ2-1 few 14 TRBV9 TRBD2 CASSVSGGASEQFF TGTGCCAGCAGCGTTAGCGGGGGGGCAAGTGAGCAGTTCTTC
TRBJ1-1 NA 12 TRBV6-5 NA CASSYGTGDAFF TGTGCCAGCAGTTATGGGACGGGGGACGCTTTCTTT
TRBJ2-5 NA 14 TRBV19 NA CASATPGGRETQYF TGTGCCAGTGCCACGCCAGGAGGGCGAGAGACCCAGTACTTC
TRBJ2-3 NA 17 TRBV7-9 NA CASSLVNGAEGTDTQYF TGTGCCAGCAGCTTAGTCAATGGGGCCGAGGGCACAGATACGCAGTATTTT
TRBJ2-1 NA 13 TRBV28 NA CASSLTVYNEQFF TGTGCCAGCAGTTTAACGGTTTACAATGAGCAGTTCTTC
TRBJ2-3 NA 14 TRBV2 TRBD2 CASRLAGPSDTQYF TGTGCCAGCCGTCTAGCGGGACCCTCGGATACGCAGTATTTT
TRBJ2-5 NA 16 TRBV28 TRBD2 CASSLRGSGYQETQYF TGTGCCAGCAGTTTAAGAGGTAGCGGGTACCAAGAGACCCAGTACTTC
TRBJ2-7 few 15 TRBV6-5 TRBD2 CASRTIAGLSYEQYF TGTGCCAGCAGGACGATAGCGGGCCTCTCCTACGAGCAGTACTTC
TRBJ2-5 NA 13 TRBV11-2 NA CASSLGLSETQYF TGTGCCAGCAGCTTAGGATTATCAGAGACCCAGTACTTC
TRBJ2-7 NA 13 TRBV19 NA CASSMAGGYEQYF TGTGCCAGTAGTATGGCAGGGGGGTACGAGCAGTACTTC
TRBJ2-1 NA 16 TRBV28 TRBD1 CASSPLDRGRGNEQFF TGTGCCAGCAGTCCCTTGGACAGGGGGCGAGGCAATGAGCAGTTCTTC
TRBJ1-2 NA 16 TRBV7-2 NA CASSLEANRASFGYTF TGTGCCAGCAGCTTAGAGGCTAACAGGGCGAGTTTTGGCTACACCTTC
TRBJ2-7 NA 12 TRBV6-5 NA CASSYSSGDKYF TGTGCCAGCAGTTACTCGTCGGGAGACAAGTACTTC
TRBJ2-3 NA 15 TRBV19 TRBD2 CASCGLAGEVDTQYF TGTGCCAGTTGTGGACTAGCGGGAGAAGTAGATACGCAGTATTTT